These 8 T cell receptor beta chains originate from one sample sequenced in a study of patients and donors after allogeneic stem cell transplantation. Using its own MiXCR run on the RT-PCR reads, TCRdb lists one record per CDR3 protein. The sample has about 200,000 distinct CDR3 sequences; 41% are singletons. The sequenced sample consisted of blood, either unsorted or a sorted T cell fraction (not recorded which). Receptors originate from a human donor who was either an allogeneic HSCT recipient or a stem cell or donor lymphocyte infusion donor (not recorded which). It is not recorded whose cells these are; they may come from a transplant donor.

The chain carries TRBV27 and TRBJ1-5, with 7 bases lining up with TRBD1. Germline assignment: CDR1 MNHEY and CDR2 SMNVEV (reference sequence). The CDR3 sequence is 14 residues long. The J segment lost 6 bases and the V segment lost 5 bases, leaving 7 bases of the junction unmatched. This CDR3 reads CASSPKGASQPQHF. The CDR3 DNA reads TGTGCCAGCAGTCCCAAGGGGGCGAGTCAGCCCCAGCATTTT.

This chain joins TRBV27 and TRBJ2-1; D ambiguous. Germline CDR1 and CDR2: MNHEY and SMNVEV (reference sequence). The CDR3 is 12 residues long. Trimming cost V 5 bases and J 6 bases, with 8 bases left between them. The CDR3 DNA follows: TGTGCCAGCAGTACCTTACGCAATGAGCAGTTCTTC. Encoded protein: CASSTLRNEQFF.

A word on this clonotype: A read error may produce the germline difference seen at one junction end. The V call is TRBV7-7, the J call TRBJ2-2; D not certain. This CDR3 has 16 residues. The V gene's germline CDR1 is SSHAT and CDR2 FNYEAQ (reference sequence). This CDR3 is CASSLEVGTNTGELFF. The DNA of the CDR3 is TGTGCTAGCAGCTTAGAGGTCGGAACGAACACCGGGGAGCTGTTTTTT.

The gene calls are TRBV30 and TRBJ1-3; D unclear. Per germline, CDR1 GTSNPN and CDR2 SVGIG (reference sequence). The CDR3 spans 11 residues. The ends were cut back, 0 bases at V and 3 bases at J, with 0 bases in the middle. The DNA for the CDR3 is TGTGCCTGGAGTGTTGGAAACACCATATATTTT. Translation gives CAWSVGNTIYF.

As concerns this clonotype: One end of the junction fails to match germline, which may point to a read error. The chain employs TRBV7-2 and TRBJ1-5; D not certain. The CDR3 has 12 amino acids. The germline V gene encodes CDR1 SGHTA and CDR2 FQGNSA. Here the CDR3 reads CVSSLGRQPQHF. DNA for the CDR3: TGTGTCAGCAGCTTAGGCCGGCAGCCCCAGCATTTT.

This sequence joins TRBV4-3 and TRBJ2-2; the D gene is possibly TRBD1 (5 bases). Trimming took 5 bases from V and 1 from J, leaving 8 bases between them. The CDR3 runs to 14 residues. Germline CDR1 LGHNA, CDR2 YSLEER. The CDR3 protein is CASSSGMNTGELFF. The DNA of the CDR3 is TGCGCCAGCAGCTCAGGGATGAACACCGGGGAGCTGTTTTTT.

This clonotype was recorded a few times. This chain connects TRBV9 to TRBJ1-2; 8 bases map to TRBD1. The CDR3 loop spans 14 amino acids. Germline V CDR1 and CDR2: SGDLS, YYNGEE. V lost 5 bases to trimming and J lost 5 bases; unmatched junction nucleotides: 8. Here the CDR3 DNA reads TGTGCCAGCAGTGAAACCGGGACAGGTTATGGCTACACCTTC. It yields the protein CASSETGTGYGYTF.

Worth noting for this clonotype: The germline gene is not matched at one end of the junction; a read error may be the cause. This chain connects TRBV7-9 to TRBJ1-2; maybe TRBD1 (5 bases). Germline CDR1 and CDR2: SEHNR and FQNEAQ (reference sequence). CDR3 length equals 16 residues. Here the CDR3 reads CASSLATGLFNDGYTF. CDR3 DNA: TGTGCCAGCAGCTTAGCCACAGGACTCTTTAACGATGGCTACACCTTC.